This T cell receptor beta chain derives from a study of cytomegalovirus exposure and HLA in healthy donors. Overall study: Falling in the Caucasian-associated ancestry cluster were less than 85% of 350 to 400 genotyped donors.

60 Vbeta and 13 Jbeta primers were used in PCR. Here immunoSEQ multiplex PCR was the method, and the copy in TCRdb shows in-frame clones only, minus some. The table records about 63,000 clones, roughly 70% of them present only once. The CDR3 runs to 16 residues. After removal of 4 bases from V and 0 bases from J, the junction contained 8 bases not matched to a gene. The germline V gene encodes CDR1 SGHNT and CDR2 YYREEE (reference sequence). This clone is a singleton in its sample. Its matching antigen is unknown. Study-level results: Most TCR sequences were rare, but some public TCRs occurred in many donors. Three chains tied to CMV proved CMV antigen-specific in vitro.

All the people who gave samples were healthy bone marrow donors. Sequenced sample: PBMCs. The chain is built from TRBV5-4 and TRBJ1-2; 8 bases fit TRBD1. The source of this sequence is a man in his fifties or sixties in good health and CMV-seronegative. The CDR3, as DNA: TGTGCCAGCAGCGCAGGACAGGGACTAACTAACTATGGCTACACCTTC. This codes for CASSAGQGLTNYGYTF.